Presented here are 5 T cell receptor beta chains from one specimen sequenced in a study of cytomegalovirus exposure and HLA in healthy donors. Vbeta (60) and Jbeta (13) primers were used in the PCR. This table comes from immunoSEQ multiplex PCR, and its TCRdb copy is limited to in-frame clones, with some not included. The data show about 120,000 clones, with around 80% seen just once and roughly 2.5% held by the top ten. The sample consisted of PBMCs. The receptor source for this set is a female donor in good health and CMV-seronegative.

The chain uses TRBV2 and TRBJ1-2, with D possibly being TRBD1 (6 bases). V was trimmed by 4 bases and J by 2 bases, leaving 8 bases between them. This CDR3 comprises 13 residues. CDR1 and CDR2 from the germline V gene are SNHLY and FYNNEI. CDR3 in amino acids: CASSVQGNYGYTF. The CDR3 bases are TGTGCCAGCAGTGTTCAGGGGAACTATGGCTACACCTTC.

The V and J genes are TRBV13 and TRBJ2-5, with TRBD2 as a possible D gene (5 bases). Trimming left V 6 bases short and J 5 bases short, with 7 bases between. This CDR3 is 11 amino acids long. Germline CDR1 PRHDT, CDR2 FYEKMQ (reference sequence). As DNA, the CDR3 is TGTGCCAGCAGAAGAGGGGAGACCCAGTACTTC. This translates into CASRRGETQYF.

This clone was detected a few times. The chain has TRBV5-6 and TRBJ1-1; TRBD1 aligns across 8 bases. The germline V gene has CDR1 SGHDT and CDR2 YYEEEE. This CDR3 is built from 13 residues. J was trimmed by 6 bases and V by 4 bases; bases with no gene match: 5. The CDR3 protein is CASSPTGASEAFF. In nucleotides, the CDR3 is TGTGCCAGCAGCCCGACAGGGGCCTCTGAAGCTTTCTTT.

This rearrangement joins TRBV2 to TRBJ1-1; TRBD1 matches 7 bases. The CDR3 totals 12 residues. Germline V gene data show CDR1 as SNHLY and CDR2 as FYNNEI. Trimming took 5 bases from V and 8 from J; bases not matched to a gene: 5. This chain's CDR3 is CASSYRGEEAFF. The CDR3 region has the DNA TGTGCCAGCAGTTACAGGGGTGAGGAAGCTTTCTTT.

The V and J genes are TRBV5-4 and TRBJ2-5, with D maybe TRBD1 (5 bases). V lost 2 bases and J 5 bases, leaving 10 bases between the germline ends. The CDR3 runs 13 residues. CDR1 and CDR2 (germline): SGHNT, YYREEE (reference sequence). The CDR3 DNA reads TGTGCCAGCAGCTTACAGGATTGGGAGACCCAGTACTTC. Translation gives CASSLQDWETQYF.